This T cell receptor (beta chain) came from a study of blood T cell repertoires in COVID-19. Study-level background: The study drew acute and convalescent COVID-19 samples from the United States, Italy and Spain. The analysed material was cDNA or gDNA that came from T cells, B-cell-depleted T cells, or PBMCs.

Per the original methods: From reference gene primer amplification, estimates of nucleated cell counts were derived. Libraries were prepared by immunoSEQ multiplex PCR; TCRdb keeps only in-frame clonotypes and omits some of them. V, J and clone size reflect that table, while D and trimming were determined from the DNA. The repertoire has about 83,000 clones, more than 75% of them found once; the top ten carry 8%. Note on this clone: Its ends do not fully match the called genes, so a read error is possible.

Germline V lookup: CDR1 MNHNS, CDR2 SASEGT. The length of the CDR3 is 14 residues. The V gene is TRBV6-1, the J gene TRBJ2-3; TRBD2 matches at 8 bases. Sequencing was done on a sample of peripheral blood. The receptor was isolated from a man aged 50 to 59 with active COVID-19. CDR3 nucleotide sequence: TGTGCCATCAGTAAAGCGGGAGCCCCAGATACGCAGTATTTT. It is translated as CAISKAGAPDTQYF.